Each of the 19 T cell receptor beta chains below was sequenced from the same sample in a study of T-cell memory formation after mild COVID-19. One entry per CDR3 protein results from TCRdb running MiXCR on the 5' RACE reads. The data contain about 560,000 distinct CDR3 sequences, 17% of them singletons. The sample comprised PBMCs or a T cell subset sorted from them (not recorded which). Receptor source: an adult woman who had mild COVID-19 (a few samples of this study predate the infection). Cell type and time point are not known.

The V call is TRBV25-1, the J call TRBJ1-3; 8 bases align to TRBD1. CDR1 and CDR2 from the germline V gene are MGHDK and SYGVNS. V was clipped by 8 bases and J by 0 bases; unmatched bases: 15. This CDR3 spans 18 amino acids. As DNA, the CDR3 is TGTGCCAGCGGGACAGGTCTCGGCGCGCCTGTCTCTGGAAACACCATATATTTT. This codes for CASGTGLGAPVSGNTIYF.

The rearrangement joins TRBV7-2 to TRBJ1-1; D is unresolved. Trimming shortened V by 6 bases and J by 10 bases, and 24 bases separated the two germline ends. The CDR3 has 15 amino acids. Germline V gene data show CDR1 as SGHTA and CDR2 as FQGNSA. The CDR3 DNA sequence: TGTGCCAGCAGGAGGGTGACGCAGCGATTACTCGGAGCTTTCTTT. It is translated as CASRRVTQRLLGAFF.

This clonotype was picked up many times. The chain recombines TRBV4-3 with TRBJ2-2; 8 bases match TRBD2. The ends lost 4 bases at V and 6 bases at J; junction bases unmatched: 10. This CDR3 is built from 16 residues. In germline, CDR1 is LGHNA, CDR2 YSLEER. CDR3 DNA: TGCGCCAGCAGCCGCGTGAGGACTAGCTGGGCCGGGGAGCTGTTTTTT. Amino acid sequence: CASSRVRTSWAGELFF.

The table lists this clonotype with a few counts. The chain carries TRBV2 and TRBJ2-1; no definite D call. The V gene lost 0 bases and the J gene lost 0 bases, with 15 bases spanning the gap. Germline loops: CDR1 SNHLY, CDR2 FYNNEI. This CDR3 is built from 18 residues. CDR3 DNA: TGTGCCAGCAGTGAAGCGTGGGTAGTGATGAGCTCCTACAATGAGCAGTTCTTC. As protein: CASSEAWVVMSSYNEQFF.

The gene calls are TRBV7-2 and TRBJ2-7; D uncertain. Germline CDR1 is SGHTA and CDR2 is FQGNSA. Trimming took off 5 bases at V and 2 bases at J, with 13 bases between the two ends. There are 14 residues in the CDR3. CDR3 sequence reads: CASSPSPGTYEQYF. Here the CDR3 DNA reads TGTGCCAGCAGCCCCAGCCCTGGGACCTACGAGCAGTACTTC.

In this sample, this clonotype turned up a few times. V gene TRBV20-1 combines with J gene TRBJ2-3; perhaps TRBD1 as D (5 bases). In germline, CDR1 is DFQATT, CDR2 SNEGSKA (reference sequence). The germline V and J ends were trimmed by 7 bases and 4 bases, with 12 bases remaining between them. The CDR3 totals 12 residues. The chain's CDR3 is CSGGQNPDTQYF. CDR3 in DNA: TGCAGTGGAGGACAAAACCCAGATACGCAGTATTTT.

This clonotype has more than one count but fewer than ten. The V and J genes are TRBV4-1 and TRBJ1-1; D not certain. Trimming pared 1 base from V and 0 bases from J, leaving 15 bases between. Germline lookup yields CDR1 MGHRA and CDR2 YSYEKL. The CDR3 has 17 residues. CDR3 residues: CASSQGAARKMNTEAFF. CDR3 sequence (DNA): TGCGCCAGCAGCCAAGGGGCGGCTAGGAAAATGAACACTGAAGCTTTCTTT.

For the CDR3, the DNA is TGTGCCAGCAGTCCAACCCCGGGACAGGGTATGGATACGCAGTATTTT. It specifies CASSPTPGQGMDTQYF. The chain recombines TRBV6-5 with TRBJ2-3, with TRBD1 identical over 9 bases. The germline gives CDR1 MNHEY, CDR2 SVGAGI. V lost 5 bases to trimming and J lost 6 bases; unmatched junction nucleotides: 12. The CDR3 runs to 16 residues.

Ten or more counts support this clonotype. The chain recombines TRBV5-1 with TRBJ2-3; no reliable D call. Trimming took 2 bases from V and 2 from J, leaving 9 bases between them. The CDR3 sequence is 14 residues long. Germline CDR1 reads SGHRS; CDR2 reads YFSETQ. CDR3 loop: CASSLRATTDTQYF. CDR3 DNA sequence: TGCGCCAGCAGCTTACGGGCTACCACAGATACGCAGTATTTT. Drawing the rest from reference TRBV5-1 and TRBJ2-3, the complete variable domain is KAGVTQTPRYLIKTRGQQVTLSCSPISGHRSVSWYQQTPGQGLQFLFEYFSETQRNKGNFPGRFSGRQFSNSRSEMNVSTLELGDSALYLCASSLRATTDTQYFGPGTRLTVL.

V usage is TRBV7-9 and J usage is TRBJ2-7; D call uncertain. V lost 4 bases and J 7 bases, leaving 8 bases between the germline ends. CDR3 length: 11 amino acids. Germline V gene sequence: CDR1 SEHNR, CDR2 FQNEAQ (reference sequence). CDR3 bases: TGTGCCAGCAGCTCCCGGCTGGAGCAGTACTTC. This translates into CASSSRLEQYF.

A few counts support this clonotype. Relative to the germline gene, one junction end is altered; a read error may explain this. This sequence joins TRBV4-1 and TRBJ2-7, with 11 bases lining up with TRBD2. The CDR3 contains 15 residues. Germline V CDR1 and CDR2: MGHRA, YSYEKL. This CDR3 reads CAGRRLAGSSYEQYF. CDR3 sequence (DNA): TGCGCCGGCAGGCGACTAGCGGGAAGCTCCTACGAGCAGTACTTC.

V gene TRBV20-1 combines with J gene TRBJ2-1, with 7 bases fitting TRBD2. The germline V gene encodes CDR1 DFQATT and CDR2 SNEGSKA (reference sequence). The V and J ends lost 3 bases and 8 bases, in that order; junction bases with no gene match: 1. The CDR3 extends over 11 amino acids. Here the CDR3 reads CSARGGHEQFF. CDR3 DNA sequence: TGCAGTGCTAGGGGAGGGCATGAGCAGTTCTTC.

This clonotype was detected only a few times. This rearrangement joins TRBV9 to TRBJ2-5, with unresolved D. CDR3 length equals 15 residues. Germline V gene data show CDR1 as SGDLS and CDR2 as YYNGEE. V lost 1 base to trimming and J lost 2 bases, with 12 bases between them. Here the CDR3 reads CASSVTGISQETQYF. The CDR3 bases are TGTGCCAGCAGCGTAACCGGAATATCACAAGAGACCCAGTACTTC. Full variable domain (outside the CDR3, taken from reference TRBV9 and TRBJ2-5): DSGVTQTPKHLITATGQRVTLRCSPRSGDLSVYWYQQSLDQGLQFLIQYYNGEERAKGNILERFSAQQFPDLHSELNLSSLELGDSALYFCASSVTGISQETQYFGPGTRLLVL.

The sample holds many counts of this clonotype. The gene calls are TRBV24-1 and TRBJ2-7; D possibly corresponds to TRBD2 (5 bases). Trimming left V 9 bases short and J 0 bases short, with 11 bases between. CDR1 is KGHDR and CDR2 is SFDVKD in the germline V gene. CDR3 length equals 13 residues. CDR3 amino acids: CATGESSSYEQYF. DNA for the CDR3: TGTGCCACCGGGGAGTCCAGCTCCTACGAGCAGTACTTC.

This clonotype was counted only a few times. The CDR3 loop is CASRQQPGQGNGYTF. For the CDR3, the DNA is TGCGCCAGCAGACAACAACCAGGACAGGGAAATGGCTACACCTTC. The rearrangement links TRBV4-1 to TRBJ1-2, with 8 bases lining up with TRBD1. CDR3 length equals 15 residues. Germline-derived CDR1 and CDR2 are MGHRA and YSYEKL. Trimming at V came to 6 bases and at J to 6 bases, leaving 12 bases not matched to a gene.

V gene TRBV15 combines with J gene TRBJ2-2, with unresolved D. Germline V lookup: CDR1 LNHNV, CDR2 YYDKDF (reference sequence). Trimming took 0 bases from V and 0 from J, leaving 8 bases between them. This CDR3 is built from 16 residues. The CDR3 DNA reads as TGTGCCACCAGCAGAGACGCATCGACGAACACCGGGGAGCTGTTTTTT. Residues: CATSRDASTNTGELFF.

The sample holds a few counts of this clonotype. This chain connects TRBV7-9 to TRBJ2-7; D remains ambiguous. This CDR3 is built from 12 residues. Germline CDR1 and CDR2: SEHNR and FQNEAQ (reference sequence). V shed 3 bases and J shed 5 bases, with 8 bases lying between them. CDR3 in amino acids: CASSFQQDEQYF. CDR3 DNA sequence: TGTGCCAGCAGCTTTCAGCAGGACGAGCAGTACTTC.

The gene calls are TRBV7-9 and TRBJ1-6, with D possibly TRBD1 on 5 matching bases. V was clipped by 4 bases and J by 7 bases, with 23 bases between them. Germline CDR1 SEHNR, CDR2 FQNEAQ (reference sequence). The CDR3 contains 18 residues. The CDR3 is CASSSITRPGGRNSPLHF. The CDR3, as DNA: TGTGCCAGCAGCTCCATAACCCGCCCTGGGGGAAGGAATTCACCCCTCCACTTT.

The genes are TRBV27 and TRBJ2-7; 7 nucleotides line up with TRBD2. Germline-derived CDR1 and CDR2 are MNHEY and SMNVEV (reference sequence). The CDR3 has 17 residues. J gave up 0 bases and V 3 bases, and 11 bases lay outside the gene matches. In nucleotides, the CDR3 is TGTGCCAGCAGTTTCATCCCCCAGGGCGGGAGCTCCTACGAGCAGTACTTC. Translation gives CASSFIPQGGSSYEQYF.